The 26 T cell receptor beta chains below all came from one sample that was sequenced in a study of OX40 agonist ivuxolimab in advanced cancers. Assay: immunoSEQ multiplex PCR; the TCRdb copy retains only in-frame clones and omits some. The sample lists more than 50,000 clones; 85% were seen once. The source was CD4+ or CD8+ T cells sorted from blood, collected in a trial of the OX40 agonist ivuxolimab. The receptors here all came from an adult with an advanced solid tumor such as melanoma, head and neck, liver or kidney cancer.

The V and J genes are TRBV6-6 and TRBJ1-1, with 7 bases identical to TRBD1. With 2 bases clipped from V and 5 bases from J, the junction kept 2 bases outside the gene matches. CDR1 and CDR2 (germline): MNHNY, SVGAGI (reference sequence). The CDR3 extends over 13 amino acids. CDR3 in DNA: TGTGCCAGCAGTTACCAACAGGGGACTGAAGCTTTCTTT. Translation: CASSYQQGTEAFF.

The chain joins TRBV5-1 to TRBJ2-2, with D possibly being TRBD1 (6 bases). Germline V lookup: CDR1 SGHRS, CDR2 YFSETQ. Trimming cost V 2 bases and J 6 bases, with 17 bases left between them. The CDR3 has 16 amino acids. CDR3: CASSLQGARGSGELFF. The DNA of the CDR3 is TGCGCCAGCAGCTTACAGGGTGCCCGCGGCTCCGGGGAGCTGTTTTTT.

This chain uses TRBV6-5 with TRBJ1-1, with D perhaps matching TRBD1 (5 bases). The CDR3 is 14 residues long. V lost 5 bases and J lost 2, with 12 bases in between. The germline V gene has CDR1 MNHEY and CDR2 SVGAGI. As DNA, the CDR3 is TGTGCCAGCAGTCCCCGAAGGGGAAACACTGAAGCTTTCTTT. Its protein product is CASSPRRGNTEAFF.

The chain combines TRBV7-2 with TRBJ2-1; 8 nucleotides line up with TRBD2. The junction had 10 bases not matched to a gene; V was cut back by 5 bases and J by 10 bases. The CDR3 has 14 residues. CDR1 SGHTA and CDR2 FQGNSA come from the germline V gene. CDR3 in DNA: TGTGCCAGCAGCACCCACTGGCGGGGGGTCGAGCAGTTCTTC. It is translated as CASSTHWRGVEQFF. Full variable domain (missing parts from reference TRBV7-2 and TRBJ2-1): GAGVSQSPSNKVTEKGKDVELRCDPISGHTALYWYRQSLGQGLEFLIYFQGNSAPDKSGLPSDRFSAERTGGSVSTLTIQRTQQEDSAVYLCASSTHWRGVEQFFGPGTRLTVL.

The rearrangement joins TRBV2 to TRBJ1-1, with D unclear. The CDR3 is 12 residues long. V gave up 6 bases and J gave up 7 bases, with 12 bases separating them. Per the germline V gene, CDR1 is SNHLY and CDR2 is FYNNEI. The CDR3 DNA sequence: TGTGCCAGCAGGGCAGGCCCCTTTGAAGCTTTCTTT. This sequence encodes CASRAGPFEAFF.

The rearrangement joins TRBV4-2 to TRBJ1-1; the D gene is possibly TRBD1 (5 bases). V lost 8 bases and J lost 7, with 20 bases in between. Germline V gene data show CDR1 as LGHNA and CDR2 as YNFKEQ. This CDR3 is built from 14 residues. Here the CDR3 reads CASSRGVLEVEAFF. CDR3 DNA: TGTGCCAGCTCCCGGGGGGTCTTGGAGGTTGAAGCTTTCTTT.

This chain joins TRBV11-2 and TRBJ1-2; a possible D gene is TRBD1 (6 bases). V lost 5 bases to trimming and J lost 6 bases, with 22 bases between them. This CDR3 is 16 amino acids long. Germline values: CDR1 SGHAT, CDR2 FQNNGV. Written as DNA, the CDR3 is TGTGCCAGCAGCAAACCCTACAGGCAGGGGCGGGATGGCTACACCTTC. Its protein is CASSKPYRQGRDGYTF.

V gene TRBV28 combines with J gene TRBJ1-1, with 10 bases aligning to TRBD1. V shed 9 bases and J 3 bases; nucleotides not matched to a gene: 10. The CDR3 extends over 15 amino acids. CDR1 MDHEN and CDR2 SYDVKM come from the germline V gene. In DNA form, the CDR3 reads TGTGCCAGTGCGACAGGGGGCATCGAGGACACTGAAGCTTTCTTT. The encoded protein is CASATGGIEDTEAFF. The full variable domain, with the rest looked up from reference TRBV28 and TRBJ1-1, is DVKVTQSSRYLVKRTGEKVFLECVQDMDHENMFWYRQDPGLGLRLIYFSYDVKMKEKGDIPEGYSVSREKKERFSLILESASTNQTSMYLCASATGGIEDTEAFFGQGTRLTVV.

The V call is TRBV5-1, the J call TRBJ1-5; TRBD1 aligns across 11 bases. With V trimmed by 3 bases and J by 6 bases, 2 bases remained unmatched. This CDR3 has 14 amino acids. The germline gives CDR1 SGHRS, CDR2 YFSETQ. The DNA for the CDR3 is TGCGCCAGCAGCTCCGGGACAGGGGGTCAGCCCCAGCATTTT. It is translated as CASSSGTGGQPQHF.

The chain recombines TRBV2 with TRBJ2-2; 12 bases fit TRBD1. The CDR3 covers 14 residues. Unmatched junction bases numbered 5, after V lost 8 bases and J lost 7 bases. Germline V gene sequence: CDR1 SNHLY, CDR2 FYNNEI. This CDR3 reads CASGGTGGGGELFF. DNA for the CDR3: TGTGCCAGCGGAGGGACAGGGGGCGGCGGGGAGCTGTTTTTT.

The chain links TRBV7-2 to TRBJ2-2; no clear D. This CDR3 has 14 amino acids. V was shortened by 3 bases and J by 1 base, with 6 bases between the two germline ends. The germline CDR1 and CDR2 sequences are SGHTA and FQGNSA. DNA of the CDR3: TGTGCCAGCAGCTTTGGGGTGAACACCGGGGAGCTGTTTTTT. Amino acid sequence: CASSFGVNTGELFF. Filled out from reference TRBV7-2 and TRBJ2-2, the complete variable domain reads GAGVSQSPSNKVTEKGKDVELRCDPISGHTALYWYRQSLGQGLEFLIYFQGNSAPDKSGLPSDRFSAERTGGSVSTLTIQRTQQEDSAVYLCASSFGVNTGELFFGEGSRLTVL.

The rearrangement links TRBV10-1 to TRBJ2-4, with TRBD2 matching over 8 bases. This CDR3 is 16 amino acids long. J gave up 0 bases and V 7 bases, and 8 bases lay outside the gene matches. Per the germline V gene, CDR1 is WNHNN and CDR2 is SYGVQD (reference sequence). The chain's CDR3 is CASIASGGLAKNIQYF. In DNA form, the CDR3 reads TGCGCCAGCATAGCCAGCGGGGGACTAGCCAAAAACATTCAGTACTTC.

This rearrangement joins TRBV2 to TRBJ1-5, with a possible D match to TRBD1 (6 bases). CDR3 length: 13 residues. Germline loops: CDR1 SNHLY, CDR2 FYNNEI. V was shortened by 6 bases and J by 1 base, with 7 bases between the two germline ends. Written as DNA, the CDR3 is TGTGCCAGCAGCGGACAGAGCAATCAGCCCCAGCATTTT. Protein sequence: CASSGQSNQPQHF. The full variable domain, its missing parts supplied by reference TRBV2 and TRBJ1-5, is EPEVTQTPSHQVTQMGQEVILRCVPISNHLYFYWYRQILGQKVEFLVSFYNNEISEKSEIFDDQFSVERPDGSNFTLKIRSTKLEDSAMYFCASSGQSNQPQHFGDGTRLSIL.

The genes are TRBV19 and TRBJ2-1; 7 bases fit TRBD2. Trimming cost V 6 bases and J 7 bases; bases outside gene matches: 9. The CDR3 extends over 14 amino acids. Germline V lookup: CDR1 LNHDA, CDR2 SQIVND (reference sequence). CDR3 nucleotide sequence: TGTGCCAGTAGGGGGCCGGGACTACGGAATGAGCAGTTCTTC. It codes for CASRGPGLRNEQFF.

The chain is built from TRBV9 and TRBJ1-4; 7 bases line up with TRBD1. V shed 0 bases and J 6 bases; nucleotides not matched to a gene: 2. CDR3 size: 14 residues. Germline lookup yields CDR1 SGDLS and CDR2 YYNGEE. This CDR3 reads CASSVDQGDEKLFF. The CDR3 nucleotides are TGTGCCAGCAGCGTAGATCAGGGGGATGAAAAACTGTTTTTT.

The chain is built from TRBV5-6 and TRBJ2-1; D is ambiguous. Trimming shortened V by 0 bases and J by 0 bases, and 13 bases separated the two germline ends. Germline CDR1 and CDR2: SGHDT and YYEEEE. The CDR3 covers 17 residues. In DNA form, the CDR3 reads TGTGCCAGCAGCTTGGTGGAGCAGCGAAGCTCCTACAATGAGCAGTTCTTC. This encodes CASSLVEQRSSYNEQFF.

The V gene is TRBV19, the J gene TRBJ1-5; a weak D match, TRBD1 (6 bases). This CDR3 has 14 residues. The V gene's germline CDR1 is LNHDA and CDR2 SQIVND (reference sequence). Between the trimmed V and J ends, which lost 7 bases and 2 bases, there was a span of 12 bases. This chain's CDR3 is CASKGRQGNQPQHF. CDR3 nucleotides: TGTGCCAGTAAAGGTAGACAGGGCAATCAGCCCCAGCATTTT.

The gene calls are TRBV11-2 and TRBJ2-3; possibly TRBD1 for D (5 bases). The CDR3 contains 14 residues. Germline lookup yields CDR1 SGHAT and CDR2 FQNNGV. With 3 bases removed from V and 4 bases from J, the gap between germline ends came to 11 bases. CDR3 in amino acids: CASSFRAAADTQYF. CDR3 in DNA: TGTGCCAGCAGCTTCAGGGCCGCAGCAGATACGCAGTATTTT.

The gene calls are TRBV7-9 and TRBJ2-5, with no clear D. The CDR3 loop spans 12 amino acids. The V and J ends lost 8 bases and 3 bases respectively, with 10 bases between them. Germline CDR1 and CDR2: SEHNR and FQNEAQ (reference sequence). The CDR3 nucleotides read TGTGCCAGCGGCCCACGAGAAGAGACCCAGTACTTC. Translated, it gives CASGPREETQYF.

DNA for the CDR3: TGTGCCAGCAGCACCCCAGGGGCGAATGAAAAACTGTTTTTT. Its protein is CASSTPGANEKLFF. V usage is TRBV5-6 and J usage is TRBJ1-4; D is perhaps TRBD1 (6 bases). Germline CDR1 reads SGHDT; CDR2 reads YYEEEE. V gave up 4 bases and J gave up 5 bases, with 12 bases separating them. This CDR3 contains 14 residues. The variable domain in full, completed from reference TRBV5-6 and TRBJ1-4, reads DAGVTQSPTHLIKTRGQQVTLRCSPKSGHDTVSWYQQALGQGPQFIFQYYEEEERQRGNFPDRFSGHQFPNYSSELNVNALLLGDSALYLCASSTPGANEKLFFGSGTQLSVL.

This chain uses TRBV29-1 with TRBJ2-3, with 11 bases identical to TRBD2. The CDR3 covers 15 residues. CDR1 SQVTM and CDR2 ANQGSEA come from the germline V gene. The V gene end was trimmed by 4 bases and the J gene end by 5 bases; junction bases not matched to a gene: 8. The CDR3 region has the DNA TGCAGCGTTGGAAGTAGCGGGGGGGCCGTAGATACGCAGTATTTT. Translation gives CSVGSSGGAVDTQYF.

The chain uses TRBV7-3 and TRBJ2-5, with TRBD1 as a possible D gene (6 bases). The CDR3 spans 15 residues. V dropped 1 base and J dropped 2 bases, with 11 bases sitting between them. Looked up from germline, CDR1 is SGHTA and CDR2 is FQGTGA. CDR3 protein: CASSLMGALQETQYF. CDR3 in DNA: TGTGCCAGCAGCTTAATGGGGGCCTTACAAGAGACCCAGTACTTC.

This rearrangement joins TRBV28 to TRBJ2-1; 10 nucleotides align to TRBD1. V lost 1 base, J lost 6 bases, and 3 bases stayed unmatched. Germline-derived CDR1 and CDR2 are MDHEN and SYDVKM. The length of the CDR3 is 15 residues. CDR3 bases: TGTGCCAGCAGTTTATTTGGGACAGGGGTCAATGAGCAGTTCTTC. This codes for CASSLFGTGVNEQFF.

V is TRBV7-2 and J is TRBJ1-1; 9 bases are shared with TRBD1. The CDR3 spans 13 residues. CDR1 is SGHTA and CDR2 is FQGNSA in the germline V gene. V shed 4 bases, J shed 10 bases, and the junction held 7 bases outside the gene matches. Here the CDR3 DNA reads TGTGCCAGCAGCTCAGGACAGGGGCAGGGAGCTTTCTTT. Protein product: CASSSGQGQGAFF. The whole variable domain, filled in from reference TRBV7-2 and TRBJ1-1, reads GAGVSQSPSNKVTEKGKDVELRCDPISGHTALYWYRQSLGQGLEFLIYFQGNSAPDKSGLPSDRFSAERTGGSVSTLTIQRTQQEDSAVYLCASSSGQGQGAFFGQGTRLTVV.

This clone was seen more than once but under ten times. V and J are TRBV28 and TRBJ2-7; D ambiguous. CDR1 and CDR2 (germline): MDHEN, SYDVKM. Deletions cut 3 bases from V and 2 bases from J, with 5 bases between. The length of the CDR3 is 12 residues. Here the CDR3 DNA reads TGTGCCAGCAGTTTGCTGGCCTACGAGCAGTACTTC. It translates to CASSLLAYEQYF.

The chain employs TRBV23-1 and TRBJ2-4, with D possibly matching TRBD2 (6 bases). TRBV23-1 is filed as an ORF, its function uncertain. This CDR3 has 16 amino acids. V shed 4 bases and J shed 0 bases, with 13 bases lying between them. CDR3 nucleotides: TGCGCCAGCAGTCGCCGGGGGACTCTAGCCAAAAACATTCAGTACTTC. Its protein product is CASSRRGTLAKNIQYF.